This T cell receptor (beta chain) was observed in a study of neurological immune-mediated disorders. TCRdb fed the 5' RACE reads into MiXCR, producing one record per CDR3 protein. This repertoire shows fewer than 85,000 distinct CDR3 sequences, under 20% found once; its top ten account for approximately 15%. Sequencing was done on a sample of PBMCs. This sequence originates from a woman in her forties in good health.

The DNA for the CDR3 is TGCAGTGGTTGGACTAGCACAAATGAGCAGTTCTTC. Translating it yields CSGWTSTNEQFF. This rearrangement joins TRBV20-1 to TRBJ2-1; TRBD2 aligns across 8 bases. The trim removed 7 bases at V and 7 bases at J, leaving 6 bases unmatched. Germline CDR1 DFQATT, CDR2 SNEGSKA (reference sequence). The CDR3 has 12 amino acids.